These 22 T cell receptor beta chains were sequenced from one sample in a study of T cells after yellow fever vaccination (dated by TCRdb to between 2018 and 2021). The treatment or condition label here, explained by the study, means: live attenuated yellow fever vaccine strain. The library came from 5' RACE. Sequencing took place on an Illumina HiSeq 2500. The public reads were run again by TCRdb, first through fastp at Q25 and then through MiXCR, and only productive beta chains were kept. One record per CDR3 amino acid sequence lists the most common genes and DNA. Here the sample has tens of thousands of distinct CDR3 sequences; just under 6.5% occur a single time. Of the sample, roughly 25% falls within the top ten clones. The sequencing used PBMCs, either bulk or a sorted T-cell subset (CD4+, CD8+, memory, or dextramer-sorted; not recorded which), collected on the day of the yellow fever booster vaccination. The receptors shown here come from a man aged 30 to 39 who received the YFV17D yellow fever vaccine.

Regarding this clonotype: A junction end diverges from the germline sequence, so it may reflect a read error. The chain employs TRBV20-1 and TRBJ2-7, with D unresolved. Germline loops: CDR1 DFQATT, CDR2 SNEGSKA (reference sequence). The CDR3 is made up of 13 amino acids. This CDR3 reads CSAKGSMTYKQYF. As DNA, the CDR3 is TGCAGTGCTAAGGGAAGCATGACCTACAAGCAGTACTTC.

This clonotype came up many times. The CDR3 DNA is TGCGCCAGCACCACCGTCGGGATGGGCAATGAGCAGTTCTTC. It encodes CASTTVGMGNEQFF. The chain links TRBV4-1 to TRBJ2-1; maybe TRBD2 (5 bases). The CDR3 loop spans 14 amino acids. Germline-derived CDR1 and CDR2 are MGHRA and YSYEKL. V shed 7 bases and J shed 6 bases, with 16 bases lying between them.

This clonotype was seen ten or more times. The V and J genes are TRBV29-1 and TRBJ2-7, with 8 positions matching TRBD1. The CDR3 has 13 residues. V lost 4 bases to trimming and J lost 0 bases; unmatched junction nucleotides: 2. Germline values: CDR1 SQVTM, CDR2 ANQGSEA. CDR3 region: CSVATGVSYEQYF. The CDR3 DNA sequence: TGCAGCGTTGCGACAGGGGTCTCCTACGAGCAGTACTTC.

This clonotype occurred many times. The V gene is TRBV5-4, the J gene TRBJ2-5; D unresolved. CDR1 SGHNT and CDR2 YYREEE come from the germline V gene (reference sequence). Trimming shortened V by 4 bases and J by 2 bases, and 18 bases separated the two germline ends. This CDR3 region has 16 residues. The CDR3 sequence is CASSAGSVFPQETQYF. The DNA of the CDR3 is TGTGCCAGCAGCGCCGGGTCCGTTTTCCCTCAAGAGACCCAGTACTTC.

The chain carries TRBV7-3 and TRBJ2-7, with 8 bases aligning to TRBD1. This CDR3 contains 18 residues. The germline CDR1 and CDR2 sequences are SGHTA and FQGTGA. Trimming removed 6 bases from V and 3 bases from J; junction bases left unmatched: 19. CDR3 sequence reads: CASRTTLGAGQGIYEQYF. CDR3 in DNA: TGTGCCAGCAGAACTACGCTTGGGGCCGGACAGGGTATCTACGAGCAGTACTTC.

The sample holds many counts of this clonotype. The chain couples TRBV20-1 to TRBJ2-5; D gene unclear. The ends were cut back, 0 bases at V and 4 bases at J, with 9 bases in the middle. The CDR3 totals 13 residues. CDR1 DFQATT and CDR2 SNEGSKA come from the germline V gene (reference sequence). CDR3 in amino acids: CSARDPHGETQYF. CDR3 sequence (DNA): TGCAGTGCTAGAGACCCCCACGGAGAGACCCAGTACTTC.

This clonotype was counted many times. V usage is TRBV7-2 and J usage is TRBJ1-5, with D unresolved. Germline CDR1 SGHTA, CDR2 FQGNSA. V lost 8 bases, J lost 4 bases, and 9 bases lay in between. This CDR3 is built from 12 residues. The CDR3 reads CASGPGNQPQHF. The CDR3 bases are TGTGCCAGCGGACCGGGTAATCAGCCCCAGCATTTT.

This clonotype appeared a single time. A much larger clone is a single base away; this may be a read error. V gene TRBV6-6 combines with J gene TRBJ2-1; no reliable D call. The CDR3 length is 12 residues. Germline lookup yields CDR1 MNHNY and CDR2 SVGAGI (reference sequence). The V and J ends lost 4 bases and 13 bases respectively, with 14 bases between them. CDR3 DNA sequence: TGTGCCAGCAGTTTCCCGCGCGAGACCCAGTTCTTC. Its translation: CASSFPRETQFF.

This clonotype was seen at least ten times. CDR3 in DNA: TGTGCCAGCAGACGGGACAGTGGTTCACCCCTCCACTTT. It encodes CASRRDSGSPLHF. The chain joins TRBV12-3 or TRBV12-4 to TRBJ1-6; TRBD1 matches 7 bases. V lost 6 bases, J lost 9 bases, and 5 bases stayed unmatched. The CDR3 sequence is 13 residues long.

CDR3 protein: CASGLVQGGTSTDTQYF. Written as DNA, the CDR3 is TGTGCTAGTGGTTTGGTACAGGGGGGAACTAGCACAGATACGCAGTATTTT. The chain combines TRBV12-5 with TRBJ2-3, with 8 bases that match TRBD1. The trim removed 0 bases at V and 0 bases at J, leaving 5 bases unmatched. The CDR3 spans 17 residues. From germline, CDR1 is LGHNT and CDR2 FRNRAP.

The gene calls are TRBV5-1 and TRBJ2-7; the D gene is possibly TRBD1 (5 bases). The CDR3 length is 15 residues. The V end was cut by 7 bases, the J end by 6 bases, with 23 bases between. Germline assignment: CDR1 SGHRS and CDR2 YFSETQ. DNA for the CDR3: TGCGCCAGCCTCCCCCAGGGTGGGATTGATGGCGAGCAGTACTTC. It codes for CASLPQGGIDGEQYF.

In regard to this clonotype: This may arise from a read error, as a much more abundant clone is one base away. This chain connects TRBV20-1 to TRBJ2-7; the D is unclear. The CDR3 totals 13 residues. Per germline, CDR1 DFQATT and CDR2 SNEGSKA (reference sequence). The CDR3 sequence: CCARVGNSYEQYF. CDR3 nucleotides: TGCTGTGCTAGGGTCGGAAACTCCTACGAGCAGTACTTC.

The chain has TRBV5-4 and TRBJ1-2, with 7 positions matching TRBD1. The germline V gene encodes CDR1 SGHNT and CDR2 YYREEE (reference sequence). There are 14 residues in the CDR3. J gave up 1 base and V 0 bases, and 0 bases lay outside the gene matches. The CDR3 protein is CASSLDRGNYGYTF. CDR3 DNA: TGTGCCAGCAGCTTGGACAGGGGTAACTATGGCTACACCTTC.

This rearrangement joins TRBV12-3 or TRBV12-4 to TRBJ2-1, with unresolved D. The CDR3 loop spans 12 amino acids. Trimming pared 3 bases from V and 9 bases from J, leaving 9 bases between. CDR3 protein: CASSLGYGEQFF. The CDR3 nucleotides read TGTGCCAGCAGTTTGGGTTACGGTGAGCAGTTCTTC.

To note about this clonotype: A much larger clone is a single base away; this may be a read error. The V call is TRBV5-5, the J call TRBJ2-5; no clear D. CDR3 length: 13 amino acids. The V and J ends lost 4 bases and 7 bases respectively, with 14 bases between them. Looked up from germline, CDR1 is SGHKS and CDR2 is YYEKEE (reference sequence). The CDR3 reads CASSVVTPVTQYF. In DNA form, the CDR3 reads TGTGCCAGCAGCGTGGTTACCCCAGTGACCCAGTACTTC.

Ten or more counts support this clonotype. The V gene is TRBV27, the J gene TRBJ2-1, with D unclear. Trimming removed 3 bases at V and 3 bases at J, with 9 bases between. The CDR3 length is 14 residues. Germline V gene data show CDR1 as MNHEY and CDR2 as SMNVEV (reference sequence). CDR3 coding DNA: TGTGCCAGCAGTTTTTCATCGTACTACAATGAGCAGTTCTTC. Protein sequence: CASSFSSYYNEQFF.

This clonotype was detected a few times. The gene calls are TRBV20-1 and TRBJ2-7; a weak D match, TRBD2 (5 bases). The CDR3 is 12 residues long. V lost 6 bases and J 6 bases, leaving 15 bases between the germline ends. Germline V CDR1 and CDR2: DFQATT, SNEGSKA (reference sequence). The chain's CDR3 is CSALRGSTEQYF. CDR3 sequence (DNA): TGCAGTGCCCTACGTGGGAGTACCGAGCAGTACTTC.

The chain is built from TRBV4-3 and TRBJ2-1, with D hard to call. CDR3 size: 12 residues. Germline lookup yields CDR1 LGHNA and CDR2 YSLEER. Trimming took off 3 bases at V and 9 bases at J, with 9 bases between the two ends. The CDR3 DNA reads as TGCGCCAGCAGCCAGGCTAGGACTGAGCAGTTCTTC. It encodes CASSQARTEQFF.

The table lists this clonotype with a few counts. CDR3 sequence: CASRVSNQPQHF. The CDR3 coding sequence is TGTGCTAGTAGGGTAAGCAATCAGCCCCAGCATTTT. This sequence joins TRBV12-5 and TRBJ1-5; D uncertain. Trimming removed 8 bases from V and 1 base from J, with 6 bases in between. This CDR3 is 12 amino acids long. Germline loops: CDR1 LGHNT, CDR2 FRNRAP.

This clonotype showed up many times. The chain uses TRBV20-1 and TRBJ1-3; D is unclear. The CDR3 totals 12 residues. Per the germline V gene, CDR1 is DFQATT and CDR2 is SNEGSKA (reference sequence). With 5 bases removed from V and 4 bases from J, the gap between germline ends came to 9 bases. The CDR3 DNA reads TGCAGTGCTTTACCCCCCGGAAACACCATATATTTT. Residues: CSALPPGNTIYF.

In its sample, this clonotype was seen a few times. V and J are TRBV20-1 and TRBJ1-5, with 7 bases fitting TRBD1. Germline V gives CDR1 DFQATT, CDR2 SNEGSKA (reference sequence). Trimming cost V 6 bases and J 6 bases; bases outside gene matches: 8. CDR3 length: 13 residues. The CDR3 here is CSAWAGGGQPQHF. CDR3 coding DNA: TGCAGTGCCTGGGCAGGGGGGGGTCAGCCCCAGCATTTT.

This chain links TRBV20-1 with TRBJ1-1; 7 bases agree with TRBD1. From germline, CDR1 is DFQATT and CDR2 SNEGSKA (reference sequence). V trimming: 0 bases; J trimming: 0 bases; junction bases outside the gene matches: 1. The CDR3 runs 14 residues. CDR3 in amino acids: CSAREGTVNTEAFF. The CDR3 bases are TGCAGTGCTAGAGAAGGGACAGTGAACACTGAAGCTTTCTTT.